Listed here are 15 T cell receptor beta chains from one sample, sequenced in a study of T cells after yellow fever vaccination (dated by TCRdb to between 2019 and 2020). What this sample's treatment or condition label stands for: live attenuated yellow fever vaccine strain. Library creation used 5' RACE. TCRdb lists the instrument as Illumina HiSeq 2500. TCRdb cleaned the public reads at Q25 with fastp, built clones with MiXCR and kept in-frame beta chains. Every distinct CDR3 protein forms one entry, paired with its most common genes and DNA. The sample includes about 550,000 distinct CDR3 sequences, with 19% observed a single time. Roughly an eighth of the sample belongs to the ten largest clones. The sequenced sample was PBMCs, obtained 15 days after the yellow fever booster vaccination. Source of these receptors: a young man who received the YFV17D yellow fever vaccine.

This clonotype was seen more than once but under ten times. The chain has TRBV20-1 and TRBJ2-5; 7 positions agree with TRBD2. Germline V gene lookup returns CDR1 DFQATT and CDR2 SNEGSKA (reference sequence). This CDR3 is 14 amino acids long. The junction had 10 bases not matched to a gene; V was cut back by 5 bases and J by 4 bases. This CDR3 is CSARNRLAGETQYF. DNA for the CDR3: TGCAGTGCTCGTAATAGACTAGCAGGAGAGACCCAGTACTTC.

This clonotype was detected a few times. The chain has TRBV3-1 and TRBJ2-5; 9 nucleotides line up with TRBD2. The CDR3 covers 14 residues. V lost 2 bases and J lost 4; bases outside the gene matches: 2. CDR1 LGHDT and CDR2 YNNKEL come from the germline V gene (reference sequence). This chain's CDR3 is CASSQTTSGETQYF. The CDR3 DNA sequence: TGTGCCAGCAGCCAAACGACTAGCGGAGAGACCCAGTACTTC.

V and J are TRBV20-1 and TRBJ1-2; D not certain. The V end lost 2 bases, the J end lost 5 bases, and 9 bases lay between the germline ends. CDR3 length: 12 residues. The germline V gene has CDR1 DFQATT and CDR2 SNEGSKA (reference sequence). The CDR3 sequence: CSARHLGYGYTF. CDR3 sequence (DNA): TGCAGTGCTAGACATTTAGGGTATGGCTACACCTTC.

The genes are TRBV5-1 and TRBJ2-1, with D unresolved. This CDR3 is built from 13 residues. Germline V CDR1 and CDR2: SGHRS, YFSETQ. Trimming removed 4 bases at V and 4 bases at J, with 9 bases between. The CDR3 region is CASSEYVYNEQFF. CDR3 DNA: TGCGCCAGCAGCGAGTACGTTTACAATGAGCAGTTCTTC.

This clonotype has just a few counts. The V and J genes are TRBV6-2 or TRBV6-3 and TRBJ2-2, with TRBD2 matching over 11 bases. The CDR3 is 14 amino acids. Looked up from germline, CDR1 is MNHEY and CDR2 is SVGEGT. Losses at the gene ends were 11 bases for V and 2 bases for J; bases not matched to a gene: 4. DNA for the CDR3: TGTGCCGGGGGACTAGCGGCTAACACCGGGGAGCTGTTTTTT. Its translation is CAGGLAANTGELFF.

Here the CDR3 reads CASSITGEETQYF. In DNA, the CDR3 is TGTGCCAGTAGTATCACGGGAGAAGAGACCCAGTACTTC. The J gene is TRBJ2-5, the V gene TRBV19; tentative D call: TRBD2 (6 bases). CDR1 LNHDA and CDR2 SQIVND come from the germline V gene (reference sequence). This CDR3 spans 13 amino acids. V was pared by 3 bases and J by 3 bases, with 8 bases between.

The chain couples TRBV19 to TRBJ2-4; the D gene is possibly TRBD2 (5 bases). Germline V lookup: CDR1 LNHDA, CDR2 SQIVND (reference sequence). CDR3 length equals 12 residues. The ends were cut back, 5 bases at V and 8 bases at J, with 10 bases in the middle. Here the CDR3 DNA reads TGTGCCAGTAGTCGCGGGTTGGACATTCAGTACTTC. Its translation: CASSRGLDIQYF.

A few counts support this clonotype. The V and J genes are TRBV7-6 and TRBJ2-7, with 7 bases matching TRBD2. Germline V gene lookup returns CDR1 SGHVS and CDR2 FNYEAQ. The V segment lost 3 bases and the J segment 0 bases; nucleotides outside the gene matches: 2. The CDR3 has 14 amino acids. CDR3 in DNA: TGTGCCAGCAGCTTCGGGGAGGGCTCCTACGAGCAGTACTTC. Its translation is CASSFGEGSYEQYF.

The chain joins TRBV4-3 to TRBJ2-3, with a tentative D call TRBD2 (6 bases). CDR3 length: 15 residues. Germline CDR1 LGHNA, CDR2 YSLEER. V lost 3 bases and J lost 2, with 12 bases in between. The CDR3 DNA follows: TGCGCCAGCAGCCAGGCGGGGACTTCCACAGATACGCAGTATTTT. It translates to CASSQAGTSTDTQYF.

The chain recombines TRBV5-1 with TRBJ1-3; a weak D match, TRBD1 (5 bases). This CDR3 comprises 17 residues. Trimming took 0 bases from V and 0 from J, leaving 13 bases between them. CDR1 and CDR2 from the germline V gene are SGHRS and YFSETQ. The CDR3 sequence is CASSLGTGASSGNTIYF. The CDR3 DNA reads as TGCGCCAGCAGCTTGGGAACCGGGGCCTCCTCTGGAAACACCATATATTTT.

The J gene is TRBJ2-7, the V gene TRBV7-2, with TRBD1 as a possible D gene (6 bases). The V gene's germline CDR1 is SGHTA and CDR2 FQGNSA. V dropped 6 bases and J dropped 1 base, with 10 bases sitting between them. CDR3 size: 13 residues. The CDR3 reads CASSTGSSYEQYF. In DNA form, the CDR3 reads TGTGCCAGCAGTACAGGGTCGTCCTACGAGCAGTACTTC.

This clonotype turned up a few times. The chain employs TRBV7-8 and TRBJ1-5; perhaps TRBD1 as D (6 bases). The CDR3 runs 14 residues. Germline CDR1 and CDR2: SGHVS and FQNEAQ. V lost 1 base, J lost 6 bases, and 10 bases lay in between. CDR3 nucleotide sequence: TGTGCCAGCAGCTTAGGAGCAGGGGCTCAGCCCCAGCATTTT. It specifies CASSLGAGAQPQHF.

This clonotype was detected ten times or more. The genes are TRBV5-1 and TRBJ2-7; D is ambiguous. V lost 0 bases and J 5 bases, leaving 15 bases between the germline ends. Germline V gene data show CDR1 as SGHRS and CDR2 as YFSETQ. This CDR3 region has 15 residues. CDR3 residues: CASSLVGISGDEQYF. CDR3 coding DNA: TGCGCCAGCAGCTTGGTGGGGATCTCAGGAGACGAGCAGTACTTC.

A few counts support this clonotype. This chain links TRBV2 with TRBJ2-5, with no clear D. Germline CDR1 SNHLY, CDR2 FYNNEI. The CDR3 consists of 12 residues. Deletions cut 0 bases from V and 7 bases from J, with 6 bases between. The CDR3 nucleotides are TGTGCCAGCAGTGAAGCGCAGAGGACCCAGTACTTC. This encodes CASSEAQRTQYF.

This chain joins TRBV5-1 and TRBJ2-1; 9 nucleotides line up with TRBD1. Looked up from germline, CDR1 is SGHRS and CDR2 is YFSETQ. V shed 4 bases and J 5 bases; nucleotides not matched to a gene: 10. CDR3 length: 16 residues. CDR3: CASSRTPGQGHNEQFF. CDR3 nucleotides: TGCGCCAGCAGCCGCACCCCGGGACAGGGTCACAATGAGCAGTTCTTC.